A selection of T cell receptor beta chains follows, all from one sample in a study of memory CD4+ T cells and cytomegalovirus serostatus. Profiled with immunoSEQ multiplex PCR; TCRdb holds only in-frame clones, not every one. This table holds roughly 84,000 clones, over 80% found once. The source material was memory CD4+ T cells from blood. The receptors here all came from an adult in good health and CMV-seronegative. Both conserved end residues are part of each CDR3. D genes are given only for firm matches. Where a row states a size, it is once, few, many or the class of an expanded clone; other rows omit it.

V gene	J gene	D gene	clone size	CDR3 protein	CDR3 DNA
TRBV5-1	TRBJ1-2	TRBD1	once	CASSVDRQGNYGYTF	TGCGCCAGCAGCGTGGACCGACAGGGCAACTATGGCTACACCTTC
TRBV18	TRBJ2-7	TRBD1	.	CASSPSLGGNEQYF	TGTGCCAGCTCACCCTCGCTAGGGGGCAACGAGCAGTACTTC
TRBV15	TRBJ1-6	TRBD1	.	CATARDSGSPLHF	TGTGCCACCGCTCGGGACAGCGGTTCACCCCTCCACTTT
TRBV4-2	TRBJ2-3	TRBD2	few	CASSQDLGSGGAAFTDTQYF	TGTGCCAGCAGCCAAGATTTGGGTAGCGGGGGGGCGGCTTTCACAGATACGCAGTATTTT
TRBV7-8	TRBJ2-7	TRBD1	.	CASSQGQGNYEQYF	TGTGCCAGCAGCCAGGGACAGGGAAATTACGAGCAGTACTTC
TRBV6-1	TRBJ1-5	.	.	CASSEAVFSNQPQHF	TGTGCCAGCAGTGAAGCGGTGTTTAGCAATCAGCCCCAGCATTTT
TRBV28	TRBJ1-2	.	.	CASSILSGTYGYTF	TGTGCCAGCAGTATCCTTTCGGGGACCTATGGCTACACCTTC
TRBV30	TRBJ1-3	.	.	CAWSVSSSGNTIYF	TGTGCCTGGAGTGTAAGCAGCTCTGGAAACACCATATATTTT
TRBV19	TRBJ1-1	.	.	CASSIDRKNTEAFF	TGTGCCAGTAGTATAGACCGTAAGAACACTGAAGCTTTCTTT
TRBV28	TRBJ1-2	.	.	CASSLGGGEGYTF	TGTGCCAGCAGTTTAGGGGGCGGCGAGGGCTACACCTTC
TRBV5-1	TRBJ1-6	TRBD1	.	CASSMDRARDSPLHF	TGCGCCAGCAGCATGGACAGGGCCCGAGATTCACCCCTCCACTTT
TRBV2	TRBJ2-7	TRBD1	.	CASSRTGQLLYEQYF	TGTGCCAGCAGCCGCACGGGACAGCTGCTCTACGAGCAGTACTTC
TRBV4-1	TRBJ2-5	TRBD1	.	CASSRTGADQETQYF	TGCGCCAGCAGTCGAACAGGGGCCGACCAAGAGACCCAGTACTTC
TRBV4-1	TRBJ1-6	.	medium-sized	CASSPIGRTYNSPLHF	TGCGCCAGCAGCCCCATAGGACGGACCTATAATTCACCCCTCCACTTT
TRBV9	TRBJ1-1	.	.	CASSERRDTEAFF	TGTGCCAGCTCCGAGAGGAGGGACACTGAAGCTTTCTTT
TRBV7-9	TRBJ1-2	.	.	CASSLAWEGDYGYTF	TGTGCCAGCAGCTTAGCGTGGGAAGGGGACTATGGCTACACCTTC
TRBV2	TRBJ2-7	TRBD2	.	CASSELGGRGYEQYF	TGTGCCAGCAGTGAATTGGGAGGGCGGGGCTACGAGCAGTACTTC
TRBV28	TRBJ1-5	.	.	CASSAGGRDSNQPQHF	TGTGCCAGCAGTGCAGGTGGGAGAGATAGCAATCAGCCCCAGCATTTT
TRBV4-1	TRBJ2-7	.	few	CASSLLFGPDGSYEQYF	TGCGCCAGCAGCCTTCTCTTCGGCCCGGACGGCTCCTACGAGCAGTACTTC
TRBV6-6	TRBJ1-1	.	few	CASKVWALNTEAFF	TGTGCCAGCAAGGTGTGGGCCCTGAACACTGAAGCTTTCTTT
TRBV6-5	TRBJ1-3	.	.	CASSSGDENTIYF	TGTGCCAGCAGTTCCGGGGATGAAAACACCATATATTTT
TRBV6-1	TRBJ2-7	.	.	CASSQYFEQYF	TGTGCCAGCAGTCAGTATTTCGAGCAGTACTTC
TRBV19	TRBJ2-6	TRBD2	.	CASSMGGTGANVLTF	TGTGCCAGTAGTATGGGGGGGACTGGGGCCAACGTCCTGACTTTC
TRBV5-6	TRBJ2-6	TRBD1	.	CASSVRTGTGLSGANVLTF	TGTGCCAGCAGCGTACGCACCGGGACAGGGCTCTCTGGGGCCAACGTCCTGACTTTC
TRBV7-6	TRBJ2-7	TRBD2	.	CASSSTPGGGTYYEQYF	TGTGCCAGCAGCTCCACCCCTGGCGGGGGGACTTACTACGAGCAGTACTTC
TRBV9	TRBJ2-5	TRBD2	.	CASSPRGAGRGETQYF	TGTGCCAGCAGCCCGAGGGGAGCGGGGCGGGGAGAGACCCAGTACTTC
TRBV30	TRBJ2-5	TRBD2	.	CAWSSGGVETQYF	TGTGCCTGGAGCAGCGGGGGGGTAGAGACCCAGTACTTC
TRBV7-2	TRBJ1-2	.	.	CASSFSARQGTSINYGYTF	TGTGCCAGCAGCTTCAGTGCCAGGCAGGGCACGTCCATTAACTATGGCTACACCTTC
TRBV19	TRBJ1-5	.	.	CASTRTVGGNQPQHF	TGTGCCAGTACTAGGACAGTTGGAGGGAATCAGCCCCAGCATTTT
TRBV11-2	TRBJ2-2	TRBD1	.	CASSQVQGAYGELFF	TGTGCCAGCAGCCAAGTACAGGGGGCATACGGGGAGCTGTTTTTT
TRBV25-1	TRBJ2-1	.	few	CASSEFGPGRDGEQFF	TGTGCCAGCAGTGAATTTGGGCCAGGGAGAGACGGGGAGCAGTTCTTC
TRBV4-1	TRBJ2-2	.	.	CASSYPAVSGELFF	TGCGCCAGCAGCTATCCAGCGGTGTCCGGGGAGCTGTTTTTT
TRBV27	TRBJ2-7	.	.	CASSFTGRREQYF	TGTGCCAGCAGTTTTACGGGCCGGCGGGAGCAGTACTTC
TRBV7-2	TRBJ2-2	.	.	CASSSLPGAGELFF	TGTGCCAGCAGTTCCCTACCAGGGGCCGGGGAGCTGTTTTTT
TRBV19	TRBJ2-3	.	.	CASSIVGFGTQYF	TGTGCCAGTAGTATAGTAGGGTTTGGTACGCAGTATTTT
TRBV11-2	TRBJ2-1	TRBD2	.	CASSPGLAHEQFF	TGTGCCAGCAGCCCCGGACTAGCGCATGAGCAGTTCTTC
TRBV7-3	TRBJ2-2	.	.	CASSFKGSGELFF	TGTGCCAGCAGCTTTAAGGGGTCCGGGGAGCTGTTTTTT
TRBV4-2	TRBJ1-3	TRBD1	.	CASSGQQGSSGNTIYF	TGTGCCAGCAGCGGACAACAGGGGAGCTCTGGAAACACCATATATTTT
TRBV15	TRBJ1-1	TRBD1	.	CATSRETGDTEAFF	TGTGCCACCAGCAGGGAAACAGGGGACACTGAAGCTTTCTTT
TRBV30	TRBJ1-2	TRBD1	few	CARDYRGFGYTF	TGTGCCCGGGACTACAGGGGTTTTGGCTACACCTTC
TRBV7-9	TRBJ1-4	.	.	CASSLDPGNEKLFF	TGTGCCAGCAGCTTAGACCCAGGCAATGAAAAACTGTTTTTT
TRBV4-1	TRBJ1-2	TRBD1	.	CASSPGGTGVRRDGYTF	TGCGCCAGCAGTCCGGGAGGGACAGGGGTCCGTCGCGATGGCTACACCTTC
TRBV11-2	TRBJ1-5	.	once	CASSREGLNQPQHF	TGTGCCAGCAGCCGTGAGGGCCTCAATCAGCCCCAGCATTTT
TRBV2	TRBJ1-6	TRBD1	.	CASMGTESYNSPLHF	TGTGCCAGCATGGGGACAGAGAGCTATAATTCACCCCTCCACTTT
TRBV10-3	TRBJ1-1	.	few	CAINPDRNTEAFF	TGTGCCATCAACCCGGACAGGAACACTGAAGCTTTCTTT
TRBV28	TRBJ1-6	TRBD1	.	CATMQGTGVSYYNSPLHF	TGTGCCACCATGCAGGGGACAGGCGTATCATACTATAATTCACCCCTCCACTTT
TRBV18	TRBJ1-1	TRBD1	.	CASSPSRGTSEAFF	TGTGCCAGCTCACCAAGCAGGGGGACCTCTGAAGCTTTCTTT
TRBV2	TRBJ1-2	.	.	CASTGMGGLNYGYTF	TGTGCCAGCACGGGGATGGGGGGGTTAAACTATGGCTACACCTTC
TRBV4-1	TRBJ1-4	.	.	CASSQEGVGDEKLFF	TGCGCCAGCAGCCAAGAGGGGGTTGGAGATGAAAAACTGTTTTTT
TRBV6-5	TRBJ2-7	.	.	CASARVPYEQYF	TGTGCCAGTGCAAGGGTACCCTACGAGCAGTACTTC
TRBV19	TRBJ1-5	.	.	CASSWTDQPQHF	TGTGCCAGTAGCTGGACAGATCAGCCCCAGCATTTT
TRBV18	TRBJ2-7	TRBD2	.	CASSLGGTSYEQYF	TGTGCCAGCTCACTGGGGGGGACGTCCTACGAGCAGTACTTC
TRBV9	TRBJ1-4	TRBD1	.	CASSVDGQGFGQLFF	TGTGCCAGCAGCGTAGACGGACAGGGTTTCGGGCAACTGTTTTTT
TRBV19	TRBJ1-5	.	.	CASKVFNSNQPQHF	TGTGCCAGTAAGGTCTTCAATAGCAATCAGCCCCAGCATTTT
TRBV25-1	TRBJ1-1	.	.	CASSQWGGPGEAFF	TGTGCCAGCAGCCAATGGGGGGGGCCAGGTGAAGCTTTCTTT